This T cell receptor beta chain is from a study of T-cell memory formation after mild COVID-19 listed by TCRdb under 2021. The study in broad terms: Most TCR sequence clusters were specific to one of the two donors. In a couple of donors, T-cell clones that expanded and contracted after mild COVID-19 were followed by sequencing TCRalpha and TCRbeta repertoires longitudinally. The cohort was made up of two young adult volunteers, one female and one male, who were previously healthy.

Here is what the overall study found, with its caveats: Contracting CD4+ clones turned up mainly in the CM and EM memory subsets, whereas EMRA was where CD8+ clones were enriched. The study covered only two mild cases, and larger cohorts including severe cases with pre-infection samples were considered necessary. Some responding clones were found in pre-infection memory, which suggests that pre-existing cross-reactive memory T cells took part in the SARS-CoV-2 response. The second-wave clones that peaked on day 37 were not confirmed to be SARS-CoV-2 specific. Clones that contracted from day 15 to 85 showed balanced CD4/CD8 phenotypes, whereas a second wave of clones that expanded from day 15 to 37 leaned towards CD4+.

At the junction V is shortened by 3 bases and J by 2 bases, with 10 bases in between. The CDR3 starts with the cysteine, ends with the phenylalanine, and has 13 residues. Kept here is only the CDR3 DNA, which spans 39 bases and is read in frame from base 1. The germline V gene sets CDR1 to SQVTM and CDR2 to ANQGSEA. Ficoll-Paque density gradient centrifugation was the method used to isolate PBMCs. As to this clonotype: No cognate antigen has been identified for it. No qualities accompany the bases; no much larger clone lies one base away.

Sequencing instrument: Illumina NovaSeq 6000. Using 5'RACE with constant-segment primers, TCRalpha and TCRbeta cDNA libraries were constructed, with sample barcodes and unique molecular identifiers added in the process. Trizol reagent was used to extract RNA from every sample. Libraries were amplified in two PCR steps, with a second sample barcode and Illumina TruSeq adapters added in the second step. Sequencing of libraries was performed on an Illumina NovaSeq with 2 x 150 bp paired-end reads. From the authors' description of their analysis: The reads were demultiplexed and collapsed into UMI-guided consensus sequences using migec v1.2.7. With mixcr v2.1.11, UMI consensuses were aligned to TRA and TRB V and J templates and assembled into clonotypes. Clonotypes were classified as expanded or contracted when called significant by both edgeR and NoisET, with noise models trained on biological replicates. For edgeR calls, the cutoffs were a false discovery rate-adjusted p below 0.01 and a log2 fold-change threshold of 1. As an exploratory analysis of dynamics, PCA with hierarchical clustering was applied to max-normalized trajectories of the 1000 most abundant clonotypes. The CD4 or CD8 phenotype of responding clones was assigned using the separately sequenced CD4+ and CD8+ repertoires. TCRdb reprocessed the public reads (quality trimming at Q25 with fastp, clone calling with MiXCR) and kept in-frame beta chains. Entries are consolidated by CDR3 protein sequence, retaining the most common genes and DNA. The authors' filters were not applied to this entry. This sample gives roughly 250,000 distinct CDR3 sequences in total; roughly 17% of them show up just once. The biggest ten clones account for 22% of the sample.

The clonotype originates from a man between 18 and 29 years old who had mild COVID-19 (a few samples of this study predate the infection). The sample titles of this study are shuffled in the database, so cell type and time point are left out; the donor was told from shared clones. Sequencing used PBMCs or a T cell subset sorted from them (not recorded which). The chain uses TRBV29-1 and TRBJ2-5; the D match is possibly TRBD1 or TRBD2, with 5 bases aligned in each. CDR3 reads: CSVERGRQETQYF. Read as DNA, the sequence is TGCAGCGTTGAGAGGGGCCGACAAGAGACCCAGTACTTC.